This T cell receptor beta chain was retrieved from a study of T cells in Graves' hyperthyroidism and ophthalmopathy. Study results and caveats: Peripheral blood also featured most of the thyroid clonotypes expanded above 0.001.

Patients aged 18 to 65 had newly diagnosed hyperthyroidism of under 2 months' duration. Uncontrolled infection, other autoimmune disease, pregnancy or lactation led to exclusion. Source material for PBMCs was 10 ml fresh peripheral blood. The CDR3 contains 11 residues. Trimming cost V 6 bases and J 5 bases, with 8 bases left between them. The germline gives CDR1 SQVTM, CDR2 ANQGSEA. TCR beta CDR3 region amplification was performed from RNA transcripts. The HTBI primer set drove a first-round RT-PCR of the TCR CDR3. TCRdb reanalysed the multiplex PCR reads using MiXCR and keeps one entry per CDR3 protein. The sample yields roughly 710,000 distinct CDR3 sequences, just over 35% seen once. This clonotype was detected once. The antigen is undetermined.

V and J are TRBV29-1 and TRBJ1-5; D is perhaps TRBD1 (6 bases). The origin of this receptor is a woman aged 40 to 50 with Graves' hyperthyroidism. The sequenced sample was blood. CDR3 in amino acids: CSVHRDQPQHF. The CDR3 DNA follows: TGCAGCGTGCACAGGGATCAGCCCCAGCATTTT.